These 26 T cell receptor beta chains were all obtained from the same sample, sequenced in a study of T cells in Graves' hyperthyroidism and ophthalmopathy. RNA transcripts yielded amplified TCR beta CDR3 regions. With the HTBI primer set, the TCR CDR3 went through a first round of RT-PCR. TCRdb redid the calling of the multiplex PCR reads with MiXCR, one entry per CDR3 protein. The sample yields a few hundred thousand distinct CDR3 sequences, approximately 15% seen once. The sample taken for sequencing was blood. The receptors come from a woman aged 25-40 years with Graves' ophthalmopathy.

The chain links TRBV29-1 to TRBJ2-4, with 7 nucleotides matching TRBD1. The trim removed 7 bases at V and 1 base at J, leaving 7 bases unmatched. The CDR3 totals 14 residues. From germline, CDR1 is SQVTM and CDR2 ANQGSEA. The CDR3 nucleotides read TGCAGCGCCTACGAACAGGGGGCCAAAAACATTCAGTACTTC. Its protein product is CSAYEQGAKNIQYF.

The sample holds many counts of this clonotype. V is TRBV7-9 and J is TRBJ2-3; D may match TRBD1 or TRBD2 (5 bases each). In germline, CDR1 is SEHNR, CDR2 FQNEAQ (reference sequence). The V end was cut by 5 bases, the J end by 9 bases, with 15 bases between. The CDR3 is made up of 13 amino acids. The CDR3 reads CASSLLSEGTQYF. CDR3 in DNA: TGTGCCAGCAGCCTTTTATCAGAGGGGACGCAGTATTTT.

V is TRBV6-1 and J is TRBJ1-3; no definite D call. The length of the CDR3 is 14 residues. V lost 1 base and J lost 7, with 11 bases in between. Germline V gene sequence: CDR1 MNHNS, CDR2 SASEGT. The CDR3 is CASSEVMRANTIYF. In DNA, the CDR3 is TGTGCCAGCAGTGAAGTGATGAGGGCGAACACCATATATTTT.

This clonotype was detected only a few times. A much larger clone is a single base away; this may be a read error. This chain joins TRBV28 and TRBJ1-5, with a weak D call TRBD1 (5 bases). This CDR3 is 15 amino acids long. CDR1 and CDR2 (germline): MDHEN, SYDVKM. CDR3 DNA: TGTGCCAGCAGTACAGGATCCCTCAGCAATCAGTCCCAGCATTTT. Protein: CASSTGSLSNQSQHF.

This clonotype was counted at least ten times. The chain employs TRBV7-2 and TRBJ1-2, with D tentatively TRBD1 (5 bases). Trimming removed 4 bases from V and 5 bases from J, with 14 bases in between. This CDR3 is built from 14 residues. Germline values: CDR1 SGHTA, CDR2 FQGNSA. This CDR3 is CASSSSGTGYGYTF. As DNA, the CDR3 is TGTGCCAGCAGCTCCTCCGGGACGGGGTATGGCTACACCTTC.

This clonotype came up many times. This sequence joins TRBV7-3 and TRBJ2-2; D possibly corresponds to TRBD2 (5 bases). The CDR3 spans 14 residues. Germline lookup yields CDR1 SGHTA and CDR2 FQGTGA. V was pared by 2 bases and J by 4 bases, with 8 bases between. In DNA, the CDR3 is TGTGCCAGCAGCTTATTAGCGTCCACCGGGGAGCTGTTTTTT. This sequence encodes CASSLLASTGELFF.

The chain carries TRBV29-1 and TRBJ2-5; 8 bases match TRBD2. V lost 7 bases to trimming and J lost 7 bases; unmatched junction nucleotides: 23. The CDR3 covers 17 residues. Germline V gives CDR1 SQVTM, CDR2 ANQGSEA. DNA of the CDR3: TGCAGCGCCCCGGATCTAACGGGGGGGGCTCCGCGCAGGACCCAGTACTTC. Its protein product is CSAPDLTGGAPRRTQYF.

This clonotype was counted many times. The chain combines TRBV20-1 with TRBJ2-3; no clear D. The length of the CDR3 is 13 residues. Germline CDR1 DFQATT, CDR2 SNEGSKA (reference sequence). The ends were cut back, 3 bases at V and 2 bases at J, with 9 bases in the middle. The CDR3 loop reads CSARFGFTDTQYF. DNA for the CDR3: TGCAGTGCTAGGTTCGGGTTCACAGATACGCAGTATTTT.

Ten or more counts support this clonotype. The chain combines TRBV18 with TRBJ2-1, with 10 bases that match TRBD2. The CDR3 spans 15 residues. V trimming: 2 bases; J trimming: 6 bases; junction bases outside the gene matches: 4. Germline CDR1 and CDR2: KGHSH and LQKENI. The CDR3 loop reads CASSPIAGGTNEQFF. In DNA, the CDR3 is TGTGCCAGCTCACCAATAGCGGGGGGTACCAATGAGCAGTTCTTC. Variable domain in full (rest from reference TRBV18 and TRBJ2-1): NAGVMQNPRHLVRRRGQEARLRCSPMKGHSHVYWYRQLPEEGLKFMVYLQKENIIDESGMPKERFSAEFPKEGPSILRIQQVVRGDSAAYFCASSPIAGGTNEQFFGPGTRLTVL.

At least ten counts were recorded for this clonotype. The chain is built from TRBV29-1 and TRBJ2-5; 10 bases are a match to TRBD1. The CDR3 runs to 14 residues. Germline CDR1 reads SQVTM; CDR2 reads ANQGSEA. V lost 6 bases to trimming and J lost 5 bases; unmatched junction nucleotides: 9. CDR3 bases: TGCAGCGTCCTAGGACAGGGGGTCTTGGAGACCCAGTACTTC. Protein: CSVLGQGVLETQYF.

This sequence joins TRBV7-3 and TRBJ2-3, with TRBD2 matching 7 bases. This CDR3 is 15 amino acids long. With 5 bases clipped from V and 1 base from J, the junction kept 6 bases outside the gene matches. Germline lookup yields CDR1 SGHTA and CDR2 FQGTGA. The CDR3 DNA reads as TGTGCCAGCAGCCCAGCGGGGATCGGCACAGATACGCAGTATTTT. It is translated as CASSPAGIGTDTQYF.

This clonotype was counted at least ten times. The chain carries TRBV11-2 and TRBJ1-1; TRBD1 agrees at 11 bases. Germline CDR1 and CDR2: SGHAT and FQNNGV. Losses at the gene ends were 2 bases for V and 0 bases for J; bases not matched to a gene: 8. This CDR3 has 18 residues. The CDR3 DNA sequence: TGTGCCAGCAGCTTATCCCGAAGGACAGGGGGCGTGAACACTGAAGCTTTCTTT. Its translation: CASSLSRRTGGVNTEAFF.

This clonotype was recorded at least ten times. V usage is TRBV11-2 and J usage is TRBJ2-1, with unresolved D. The germline gives CDR1 SGHAT, CDR2 FQNNGV. The CDR3 totals 14 residues. V shed 1 base and J shed 6 bases, with 10 bases lying between them. In DNA form, the CDR3 reads TGTGCCAGCAGCTTAGTTGGGCCCCCCAATGAGCAGTTCTTC. This sequence encodes CASSLVGPPNEQFF.

Ten or more counts support this clonotype. The V gene is TRBV5-6, the J gene TRBJ2-6; TRBD1 aligns across 8 bases. J was trimmed by 2 bases and V by 4 bases; bases with no gene match: 8. The CDR3 runs 17 residues. CDR1 and CDR2 from the germline V gene are SGHDT and YYEEEE. The CDR3 spells CASSPGMDRAGANVLTF. The CDR3 DNA sequence: TGTGCCAGCAGCCCTGGAATGGACAGGGCTGGGGCCAACGTCCTGACTTTC.

CDR3 in DNA: TGTGCCAGCAGCCTCCTACAGGGGGCGGGGTACGAGCAGTACTTC. Translating gives CASSLLQGAGYEQYF. The chain links TRBV14 to TRBJ2-7; TRBD1 aligns across 9 bases. Germline V gene sequence: CDR1 SGHDN, CDR2 FVKESK. CDR3 length equals 15 residues. The junction had 8 bases not matched to a gene; V was cut back by 4 bases and J by 4 bases. The full variable domain, with the rest looked up from reference TRBV14 and TRBJ2-7, is EAGVTQFPSHSVIEKGQTVTLRCDPISGHDNLYWYRRVMGKEIKFLLHFVKESKQDESGMPNNRFLAERTGGTYSTLKVQPAELEDSGVYFCASSLLQGAGYEQYFGPGTRLTVT.

DNA for the CDR3: TGCAGTGCTAGGTCGGGTCGTGGGGGGCGAACTGAAGCTTTCTTT. Translating it yields CSARSGRGGRTEAFF. This chain links TRBV20-1 with TRBJ1-1; tentative D call: TRBD1 (6 bases). This CDR3 has 15 amino acids. V was pared by 3 bases and J by 5 bases, with 19 bases between. CDR1 is DFQATT and CDR2 is SNEGSKA in the germline V gene (reference sequence).

In its sample, this clonotype was seen many times. V usage is TRBV24-1 and J usage is TRBJ2-3; no clear D. The germline V gene encodes CDR1 KGHDR and CDR2 SFDVKD. Trimming stripped 3 bases from V and 0 bases from J, with 3 bases between. CDR3 length: 13 amino acids. The CDR3 nucleotides read TGTGCCACCAGTGATGACAGCACAGATACGCAGTATTTT. Translated: CATSDDSTDTQYF.

This clonotype has at least ten counts. V gene TRBV2 combines with J gene TRBJ2-6, with 12 nucleotides matching TRBD1. The CDR3 spans 17 residues. The germline V gene has CDR1 SNHLY and CDR2 FYNNEI. The J segment lost 5 bases and the V segment lost 6 bases, leaving 8 bases of the junction unmatched. The CDR3 DNA reads as TGTGCCAGCAGCCTGGGACAGGGGGCTCTCTGGGCCAACGTCCTGACTTTC. It translates to CASSLGQGALWANVLTF. Full variable domain (missing parts from reference TRBV2 and TRBJ2-6): EPEVTQTPSHQVTQMGQEVILRCVPISNHLYFYWYRQILGQKVEFLVSFYNNEISEKSEIFDDQFSVERPDGSNFTLKIRSTKLEDSAMYFCASSLGQGALWANVLTFGAGSRLTVL.

The rearrangement links TRBV19 to TRBJ1-1; 7 bases agree with TRBD1. This CDR3 comprises 13 residues. The germline CDR1 and CDR2 sequences are LNHDA and SQIVND (reference sequence). V shed 6 bases, J shed 10 bases, and the junction held 11 bases outside the gene matches. Here the CDR3 reads CASSAKGAGRAFF. The CDR3 coding sequence is TGTGCCAGTAGCGCTAAGGGGGCAGGGCGAGCTTTCTTT.

Many counts were recorded for this clonotype. The V and J genes are TRBV28 and TRBJ2-7; a weak D match, TRBD1 (6 bases). V was pared by 6 bases and J by 2 bases, with 14 bases between. CDR1 is MDHEN and CDR2 is SYDVKM in the germline V gene. The CDR3 is made up of 14 amino acids. In DNA, the CDR3 is TGTGCCAGCAGAACAGTGGACAGAACCTACGAGCAGTACTTC. It translates to CASRTVDRTYEQYF.

This clonotype was seen repeatedly, ten times or more. The V call is TRBV29-1, the J call TRBJ2-3; 7 bases match TRBD2. Trimming took 8 bases from V and 3 from J; bases not matched to a gene: 8. This CDR3 comprises 13 residues. Per germline, CDR1 SQVTM and CDR2 ANQGSEA. This CDR3 is CSPYWGGTDTQYF. The DNA of the CDR3 is TGCAGCCCCTACTGGGGGGGGACAGATACGCAGTATTTT.

This clonotype was seen repeatedly, ten times or more. The V gene is TRBV10-3, the J gene TRBJ1-1; D is undetermined. Trimming removed 6 bases at V and 4 bases at J, with 6 bases between. Germline V gene lookup returns CDR1 ENHRY and CDR2 SYGVKD. This CDR3 contains 11 residues. This CDR3 is CAIRGGTEAFF. CDR3 bases: TGTGCCATCAGGGGAGGCACTGAAGCTTTCTTT.

This clonotype has a count of ten or more. The rearrangement links TRBV27 to TRBJ1-5, with 7 positions matching TRBD1. The CDR3 contains 15 residues. Germline loops: CDR1 MNHEY, CDR2 SMNVEV (reference sequence). J lost 6 bases, V lost 6 bases, and 11 bases had no gene match. This CDR3 is CASRWTGGSFQPQHF. The CDR3 coding sequence is TGTGCCAGCAGATGGACAGGCGGATCCTTTCAGCCCCAGCATTTT.

The chain uses TRBV12-3 or TRBV12-4 and TRBJ2-3; 15 bases are shared with TRBD2. CDR3 length: 16 amino acids. V lost 0 bases to trimming and J lost 9 bases; unmatched junction nucleotides: 4. CDR3 in amino acids: CASSLARGLAGGTQYF. CDR3 coding DNA: TGTGCCAGCAGTTTAGCCAGGGGACTAGCGGGGGGAACGCAGTATTTT.

This clonotype was found a few times. CDR3 residues: CAWSSGGYTF. CDR3 bases: TGTGCCTGGAGTAGCGGTGGCTACACCTTC. The chain combines TRBV30 with TRBJ1-2, with D unresolved. The CDR3 is 10 residues long. Germline V lookup: CDR1 GTSNPN, CDR2 SVGIG (reference sequence). V lost 2 bases, J lost 7 bases, and 5 bases lay in between.

This clonotype was counted ten times or more. This rearrangement joins TRBV28 to TRBJ2-7; 7 bases map to TRBD2. Germline lookup yields CDR1 MDHEN and CDR2 SYDVKM. J was trimmed by 1 base and V by 6 bases; bases with no gene match: 6. The CDR3 consists of 14 residues. The CDR3 is CASRKAGVSYEQYF. The CDR3 nucleotides read TGTGCCAGCAGAAAGGCGGGGGTGTCCTACGAGCAGTACTTC.